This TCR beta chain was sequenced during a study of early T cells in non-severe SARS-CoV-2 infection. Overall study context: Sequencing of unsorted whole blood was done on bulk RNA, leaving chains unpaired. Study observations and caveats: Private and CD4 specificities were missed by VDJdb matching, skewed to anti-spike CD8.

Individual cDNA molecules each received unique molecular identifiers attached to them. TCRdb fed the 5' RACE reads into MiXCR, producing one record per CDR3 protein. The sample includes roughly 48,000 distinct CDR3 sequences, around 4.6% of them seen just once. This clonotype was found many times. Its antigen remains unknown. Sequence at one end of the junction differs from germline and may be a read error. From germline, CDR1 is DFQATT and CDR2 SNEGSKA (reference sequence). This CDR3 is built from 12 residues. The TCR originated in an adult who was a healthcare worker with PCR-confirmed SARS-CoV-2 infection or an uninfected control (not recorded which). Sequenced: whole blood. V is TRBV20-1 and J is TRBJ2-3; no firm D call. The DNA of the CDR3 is TGCAGTGATAGACGAGACACAGATACGCAGTATTTT. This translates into CSDRRDTDTQYF.